This entry describes one T cell receptor beta chain. Its antigen is unidentified. The missing CDR3 end, 3 residues past where the read stops, is filled in from the germline J gene. Sequenced by immunoSEQ multiplex PCR; TCRdb stores in-frame clones only, minus some. This sample's clone table lists about 48,000 clones. This sample is part of a study of Tregs in tolerant kidney transplant recipients. As for the study in general: Mixed chimerism was transient after nonmyeloablative marrow transplants from related graft donors. Notes on the study in general: The most relevant donor-specific Treg TCRbeta repertoire apparently came from expansion with activated donor B cells.

Germline CDR1 and CDR2: SGHTA and FQGNSA. V gave up 4 bases and J gave up 5 bases; unmatched junction bases: 2. This CDR3 contains 14 residues. The TCR sequence derives from a human donor who received a combined kidney and bone marrow transplant. V usage is TRBV7-2 and J usage is TRBJ1-4; 9 positions agree with TRBD1. The specimen was CD4+ T cells from blood, collected before the transplant. CDR3 bases read: TGTGCCAGCAGCTACGGGACAGGGAATGAAAAA. Residues: CASSYGTGNEK. The full CDR3 is CASSYGTGNEKLFF.